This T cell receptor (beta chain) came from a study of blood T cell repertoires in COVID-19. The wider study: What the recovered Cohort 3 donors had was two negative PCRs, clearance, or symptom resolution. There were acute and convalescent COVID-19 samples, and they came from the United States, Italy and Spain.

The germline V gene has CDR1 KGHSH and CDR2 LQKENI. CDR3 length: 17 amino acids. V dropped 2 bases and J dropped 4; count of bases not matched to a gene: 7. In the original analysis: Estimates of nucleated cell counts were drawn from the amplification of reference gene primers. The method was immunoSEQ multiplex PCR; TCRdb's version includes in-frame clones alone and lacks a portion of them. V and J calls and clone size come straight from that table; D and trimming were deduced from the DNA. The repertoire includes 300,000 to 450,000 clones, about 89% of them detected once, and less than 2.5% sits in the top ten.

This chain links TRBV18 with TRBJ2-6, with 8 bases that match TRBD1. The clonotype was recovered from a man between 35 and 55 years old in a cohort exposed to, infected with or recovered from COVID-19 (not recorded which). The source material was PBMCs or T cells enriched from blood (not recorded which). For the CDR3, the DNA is TGTGCCAGCTCACCAAGGCAGGGGGCGAAAGGGGCCAACGTCCTGACTTTC. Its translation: CASSPRQGAKGANVLTF.